This T cell receptor beta chain appears in the sequencing data of a study of blood T cell repertoires in COVID-19. Study background: Researchers got acute and convalescent COVID-19 samples from the United States, Italy and Spain.

In this sample, this clone turned up once. Repertoires were generated with immunoSEQ multiplex PCR, while TCRdb's copy carries only in-frame clones and drops some. The data contain hundreds of thousands of clones, roughly 85% of them singletons. There are 16 residues in the CDR3. V lost 4 bases to trimming and J lost 4 bases; unmatched junction nucleotides: 10. CDR1 SGHAT and CDR2 FQNNGV come from the germline V gene. The sequenced material came from peripheral blood. The chain has TRBV11-2 and TRBJ2-3; 8 positions match TRBD1. The receptor was isolated from a woman in her thirties with active or convalescent COVID-19. CDR3 amino acids: CASSSVTGGFADTQYF. DNA of the CDR3: TGTGCCAGCAGCTCTGTCACAGGGGGTTTCGCAGATACGCAGTATTTT.